This is a list of T cell receptor beta chains from one sample in a study of Graves' ophthalmopathy and Graves' hyperthyroidism. In TCRdb, the multiplex PCR reads were re-called with MiXCR into one record per CDR3 protein. The sample has approximately 640,000 distinct CDR3 sequences, approximately 39% seen once. The sample consisted of peripheral blood. The receptor set was obtained from an adult man with Graves' ophthalmopathy. The CDR3 runs from the conserved cysteine through the conserved F or W.

J: TRBJ2-7
V: TRBV27
CDR3: CASSFFPGGEQYF

J: TRBJ1-2
V: TRBV24-1
CDR3: CATSDRGGTGNTF

J: TRBJ2-1
V: TRBV29-1
CDR3: CSVEPGVNEQFF

J: TRBJ1-4
V: TRBV19
CDR3: CASSYRGYYGKLFF

J: TRBJ1-4
V: TRBV9
CDR3: CASSVGGSGKLFF

J: TRBJ2-1
V: TRBV25-1
CDR3: CASSEPIAGVINEQFF

J: TRBJ1-5
V: TRBV20-1
CDR3: CSARGDREHQHF

J: TRBJ2-7
V: TRBV20-1
CDR3: CSARGRALVPNEQYF

J: TRBJ2-7
V: TRBV12-3/TRBV12-4
CDR3: CASSSRELISYEQYF

J: TRBJ2-3
V: TRBV12-3/TRBV12-4
CDR3: CASSSTGDTQYF

J: TRBJ1-2
V: TRBV2
CDR3: CASSPPSGSGYTF

J: TRBJ2-6
V: TRBV10-3
CDR3: CAISEAGSLSGANVLTF

J: TRBJ2-7
V: TRBV19
CDR3: CASSNSEGVSYEQYF

J: TRBJ1-2
V: TRBV29-1
CDR3: CSVEAQGADGYTF

J: TRBJ2-2
V: TRBV9
CDR3: CASSVDSTGELFF

J: TRBJ2-2
V: TRBV29-1
CDR3: CSVELDGSTGTGELFF

J: TRBJ1-2
V: TRBV29-1
CDR3: CSVDDRAGYTF

J: TRBJ1-2
V: TRBV5-6
CDR3: CASITQGARGYTF

J: TRBJ2-2
V: TRBV10-3
CDR3: CAISESGSAGELFF

J: TRBJ1-1
V: TRBV6-5
CDR3: CASSLSYRGTEAFF

J: TRBJ2-5
V: TRBV20-1
CDR3: CSAPSGQGEETQYF

J: TRBJ2-7
V: TRBV14
CDR3: CASSQPSGIPTYEQYF

J: TRBJ1-2
V: TRBV5-1
CDR3: CASSPDRSGEIDGYTF

J: TRBJ2-3
V: TRBV25-1
CDR3: CANHRMEGLTDTQYF

J: TRBJ2-2
V: TRBV7-9
CDR3: CASSFTQGGLDTGEMFF

J: TRBJ1-4
V: TRBV5-1
CDR3: CASRDTGATNEKLFF

J: TRBJ2-2
V: TRBV7-8
CDR3: CASSELGRGSTGELFF

J: TRBJ2-7
V: TRBV7-9
CDR3: CASSGRWRDSYEQYF

J: TRBJ2-7
V: TRBV15
CDR3: CATSSAPDGRGLNF

J: TRBJ2-2
V: TRBV12-3/TRBV12-4
CDR3: CASSFAGTGELFF